This TCR beta chain was captured in a study of blood T cells in healthy people across ages. V gave up 4 bases and J gave up 4 bases, with 8 bases separating them. Germline V gene data show CDR1 as SNHLY and CDR2 as FYNNEI. The CDR3 totals 13 residues. The authors ran a second PCR of 7 to 11 cycles using a sample-barcoded 5' primer and a J-beta primer mix. The yield of each sample was at least 2.5 million CDR3-containing paired-end reads. TCRdb redid the calling of the 5' RACE reads with MiXCR, one entry per CDR3 protein. The profile shows fewer than 1,200,000 distinct CDR3 sequences, approximately 26% of them singletons. This same sample was also taken into another study, of T cells of mothers and their children.

The sequence came from a girl aged 2-10 years in good health. V usage is TRBV2 and J usage is TRBJ2-1, with no clear D. The sequenced sample consisted of blood. CDR3 amino acids: CASSASRYNEQFF. In nucleotides, the CDR3 is TGTGCCAGCAGTGCAAGCAGATACAATGAGCAGTTCTTC. Full variable domain (outside the CDR3, taken from reference TRBV2 and TRBJ2-1): EPEVTQTPSHQVTQMGQEVILRCVPISNHLYFYWYRQILGQKVEFLVSFYNNEISEKSEIFDDQFSVERPDGSNFTLKIRSTKLEDSAMYFCASSASRYNEQFFGPGTRLTVL.